The 2 T cell receptor beta chains given below trace back to one sample, sequenced in a study of PD-1 blockade in classical Hodgkin lymphoma. The sample's time point: cycle 4 day 1 (C4D1), after around six weeks of nivolumab. After autologous stem cell transplantation all patients relapsed, and prior brentuximab vedotin exposure differed between cohorts. The protocol was immunoSEQ multiplex PCR, while the TCRdb copy is restricted to in-frame clones and leaves out a portion. The sample lists approximately 52,000 clones, about 89% occurring once. Sequencing was performed on peripheral blood mononuclear cells (PBMCs), taken before the fourth cycle of nivolumab. The receptors derive from a human donor with classical Hodgkin lymphoma.

This clone was found once. CDR3: CASSLEGAWNQPQHF. CDR3 DNA: TGTGCCAGCAGCTTGGAGGGGGCATGGAATCAGCCCCAGCATTTT. V gene TRBV5-5 combines with J gene TRBJ1-5, with 7 nucleotides matching TRBD1. CDR3 length: 15 amino acids. V gave up 0 bases and J gave up 4 bases; unmatched junction bases: 4. The germline V gene has CDR1 SGHKS and CDR2 YYEKEE (reference sequence).

The chain couples TRBV19 to TRBJ1-5; a possible D gene is TRBD1 (5 bases). This CDR3 contains 16 residues. Germline loops: CDR1 LNHDA, CDR2 SQIVND (reference sequence). V was cut by 5 bases and J by 0 bases, with 14 bases left in between. Here the CDR3 DNA reads TGTGCCAGTAGTCCGTCGATTGGGGGTAGCAATCAGCCCCAGCATTTT. Amino acid sequence: CASSPSIGGSNQPQHF.